This T cell receptor beta chain was obtained from a study of shared clonotypes between healthy human individuals. Regarding the study as a whole: Clonotypes which were not shared had lower generation probabilities than clonotypes that all four donors shared.

As defined, naive CD8 cells were CD45RO-negative and positively selected for CCR7, with terminally differentiated effector memory CD45RA+ cells excluded. Remarks on this clone: Its antigen is not identified.

TCRdb's copy holds only in-frame clones and misses some; the assay was immunoSEQ multiplex PCR. The table has 450,000 to 700,000 clones, roughly 96% seen once. The CDR3 is 15 residues long. The V end was cut by 5 bases, the J end by 0 bases, with 11 bases between. CDR1 LNHDA and CDR2 SQIVND come from the germline V gene (reference sequence). V and J are TRBV19 and TRBJ2-1; D not resolved. Input material: naive CD8+ T cells sorted from blood. The source is a woman in her 30s in good health. The CDR3 loop is CASSFDTSSYNEQFF. Here the CDR3 DNA reads TGTGCCAGTAGTTTTGACACGAGCTCCTACAATGAGCAGTTCTTC. Using reference TRBV19 and TRBJ2-1 for the parts outside the CDR3, the full variable domain is DGGITQSPKYLFRKEGQNVTLSCEQNLNHDAMYWYRQDPGQGLRLIYYSQIVNDFQKGDIAEGYSVSREKKESFPLTVTSAQKNPTAFYLCASSFDTSSYNEQFFGPGTRLTVL.